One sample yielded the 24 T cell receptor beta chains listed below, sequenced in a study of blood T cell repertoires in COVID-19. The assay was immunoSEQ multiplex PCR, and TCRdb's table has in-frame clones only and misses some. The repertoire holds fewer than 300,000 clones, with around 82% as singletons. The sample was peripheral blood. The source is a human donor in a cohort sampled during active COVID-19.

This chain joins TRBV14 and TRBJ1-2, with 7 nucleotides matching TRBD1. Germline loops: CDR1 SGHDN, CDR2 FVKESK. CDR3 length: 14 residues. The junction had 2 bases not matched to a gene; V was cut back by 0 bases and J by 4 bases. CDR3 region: CASSQEGTVYGYTF. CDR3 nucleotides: TGTGCCAGCAGCCAAGAAGGGACAGTCTATGGCTACACCTTC. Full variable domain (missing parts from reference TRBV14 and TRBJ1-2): EAGVTQFPSHSVIEKGQTVTLRCDPISGHDNLYWYRRVMGKEIKFLLHFVKESKQDESGMPNNRFLAERTGGTYSTLKVQPAELEDSGVYFCASSQEGTVYGYTFGSGTRLTVV.

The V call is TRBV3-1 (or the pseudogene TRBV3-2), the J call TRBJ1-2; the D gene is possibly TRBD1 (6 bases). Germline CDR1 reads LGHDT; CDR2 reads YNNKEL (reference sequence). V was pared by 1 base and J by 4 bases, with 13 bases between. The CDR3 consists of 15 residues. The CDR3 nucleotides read TGTGCCAGCAGCCAAGCGGGACAACCTTTCTATGGCTACACCTTC. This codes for CASSQAGQPFYGYTF.

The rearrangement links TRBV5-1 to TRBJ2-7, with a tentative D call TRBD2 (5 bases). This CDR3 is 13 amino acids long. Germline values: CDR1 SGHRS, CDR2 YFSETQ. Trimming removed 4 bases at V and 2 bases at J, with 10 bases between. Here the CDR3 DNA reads TGCGCCAGCAGCCTGGGAGTTGCCTACGAGCAGTACTTC. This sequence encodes CASSLGVAYEQYF.

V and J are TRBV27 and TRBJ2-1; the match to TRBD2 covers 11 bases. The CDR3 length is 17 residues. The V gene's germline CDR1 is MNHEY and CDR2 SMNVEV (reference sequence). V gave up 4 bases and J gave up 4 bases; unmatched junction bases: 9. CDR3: CASSSPLAGGAYNEQFF. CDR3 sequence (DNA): TGTGCCAGCAGTTCCCCCTTAGCGGGAGGGGCTTACAATGAGCAGTTCTTC.

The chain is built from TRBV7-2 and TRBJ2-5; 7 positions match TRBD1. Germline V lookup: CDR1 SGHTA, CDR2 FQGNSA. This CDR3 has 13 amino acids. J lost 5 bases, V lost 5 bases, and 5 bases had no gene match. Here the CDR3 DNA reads TGTGCCAGCAGCCCAAACAGGGGCGAGACCCAGTACTTC. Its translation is CASSPNRGETQYF.

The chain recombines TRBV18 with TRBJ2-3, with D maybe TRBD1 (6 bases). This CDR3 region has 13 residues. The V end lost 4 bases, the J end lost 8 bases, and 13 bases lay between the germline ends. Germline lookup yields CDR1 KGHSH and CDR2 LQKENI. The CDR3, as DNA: TGTGCCAGCTCACAAACAGGGTTCGGTACGCAGTATTTT. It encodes CASSQTGFGTQYF. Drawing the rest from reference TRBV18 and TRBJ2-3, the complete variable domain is NAGVMQNPRHLVRRRGQEARLRCSPMKGHSHVYWYRQLPEEGLKFMVYLQKENIIDESGMPKERFSAEFPKEGPSILRIQQVVRGDSAAYFCASSQTGFGTQYFGPGTRLTVL.

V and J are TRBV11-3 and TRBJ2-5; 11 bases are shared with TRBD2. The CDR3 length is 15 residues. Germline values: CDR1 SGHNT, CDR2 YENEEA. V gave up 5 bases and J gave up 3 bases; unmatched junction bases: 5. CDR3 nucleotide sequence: TGTGCCAGCAGCAAGAAGACTAGCGGGAAAGAGACCCAGTACTTC. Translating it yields CASSKKTSGKETQYF.

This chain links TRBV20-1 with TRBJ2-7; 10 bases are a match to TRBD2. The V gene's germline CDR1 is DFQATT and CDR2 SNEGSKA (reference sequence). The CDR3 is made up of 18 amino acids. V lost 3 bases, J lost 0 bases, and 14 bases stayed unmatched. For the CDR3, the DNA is TGCAGTGCTAGTAATCGCCAACTAGCGGGAAGGAGCTCCTACGAGCAGTACTTC. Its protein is CSASNRQLAGRSSYEQYF.

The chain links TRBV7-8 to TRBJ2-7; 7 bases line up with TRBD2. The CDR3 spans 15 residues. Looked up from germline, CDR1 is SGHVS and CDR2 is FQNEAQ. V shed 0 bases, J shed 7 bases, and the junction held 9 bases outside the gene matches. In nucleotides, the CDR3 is TGTGCCAGCAGCTTAGCGGATCTGAGGGGAGGGGAGCAGTACTTC. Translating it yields CASSLADLRGGEQYF. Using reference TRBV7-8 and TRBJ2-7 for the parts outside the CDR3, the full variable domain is GAGVSQSPRYKVAKRGQDVALRCDPISGHVSLFWYQQALGQGPEFLTYFQNEAQLDKSGLPSDRFFAERPEGSVSTLKIQRTQQEDSAVYLCASSLADLRGGEQYFGPGTRLTVT.

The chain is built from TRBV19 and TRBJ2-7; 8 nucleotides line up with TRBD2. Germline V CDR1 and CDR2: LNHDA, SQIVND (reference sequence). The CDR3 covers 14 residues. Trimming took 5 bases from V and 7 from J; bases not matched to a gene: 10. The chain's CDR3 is CASSPSREGFEQYF. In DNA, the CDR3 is TGTGCCAGTAGTCCTAGCCGGGAGGGTTTTGAGCAGTACTTC.

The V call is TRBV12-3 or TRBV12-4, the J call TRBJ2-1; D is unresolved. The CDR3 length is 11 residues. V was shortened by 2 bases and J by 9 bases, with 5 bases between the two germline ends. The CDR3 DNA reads TGTGCCAGCAGTTTAAGCACTGAGCAGTTCTTC. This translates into CASSLSTEQFF.

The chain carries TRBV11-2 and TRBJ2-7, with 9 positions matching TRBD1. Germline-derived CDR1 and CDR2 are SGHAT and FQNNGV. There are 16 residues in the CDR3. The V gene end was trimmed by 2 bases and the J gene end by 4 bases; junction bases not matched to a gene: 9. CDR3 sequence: CASSLTRDRVRYEQYF. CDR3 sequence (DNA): TGTGCCAGCAGCTTAACTAGGGACAGGGTAAGGTACGAGCAGTACTTC.

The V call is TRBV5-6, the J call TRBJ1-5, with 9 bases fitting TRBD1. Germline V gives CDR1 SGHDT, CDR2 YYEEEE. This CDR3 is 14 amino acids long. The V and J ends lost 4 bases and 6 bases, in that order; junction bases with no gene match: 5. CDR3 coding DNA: TGTGCCAGCAGCGACCGGACAGGGGTTCAGCCCCAGCATTTT. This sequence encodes CASSDRTGVQPQHF.

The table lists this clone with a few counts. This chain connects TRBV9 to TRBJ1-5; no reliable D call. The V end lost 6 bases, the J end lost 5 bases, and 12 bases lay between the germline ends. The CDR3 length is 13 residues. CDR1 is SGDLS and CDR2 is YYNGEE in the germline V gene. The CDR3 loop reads CASKRGKDQPQHF. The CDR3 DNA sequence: TGTGCCAGCAAGAGAGGTAAAGATCAGCCCCAGCATTTT.

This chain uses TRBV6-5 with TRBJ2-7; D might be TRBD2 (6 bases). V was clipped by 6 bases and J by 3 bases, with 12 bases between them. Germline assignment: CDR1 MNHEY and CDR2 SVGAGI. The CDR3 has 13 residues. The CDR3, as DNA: TGTGCCAGCAGGCGGGGTTCCAACTACGAGCAGTACTTC. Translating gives CASRRGSNYEQYF.

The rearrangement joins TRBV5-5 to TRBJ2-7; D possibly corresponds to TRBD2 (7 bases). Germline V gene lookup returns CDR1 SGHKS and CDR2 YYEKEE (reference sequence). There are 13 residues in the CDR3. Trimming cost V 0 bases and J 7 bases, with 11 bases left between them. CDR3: CASSLAGGLEQYF. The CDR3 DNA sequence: TGTGCCAGCAGCTTGGCCGGGGGGCTTGAGCAGTACTTC.

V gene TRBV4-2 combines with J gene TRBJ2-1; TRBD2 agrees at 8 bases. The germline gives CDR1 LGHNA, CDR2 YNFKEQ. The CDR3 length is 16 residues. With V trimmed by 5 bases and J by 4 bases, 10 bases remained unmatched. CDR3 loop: CASSNEPGLDYNEQFF. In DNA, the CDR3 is TGTGCCAGCAGCAATGAACCGGGACTAGATTACAATGAGCAGTTCTTC.

The CDR3 DNA sequence: TGCGCCAGCAGCTTGGTGGGGGAGGTTCAGTTCTTC. Residues: CASSLVGEVQFF. The chain joins TRBV5-1 to TRBJ2-1; tentatively, D is TRBD2 (6 bases). The CDR3 is 12 amino acids. In germline, CDR1 is SGHRS, CDR2 YFSETQ. The V gene lost 0 bases and the J gene lost 13 bases, with 11 bases spanning the gap.

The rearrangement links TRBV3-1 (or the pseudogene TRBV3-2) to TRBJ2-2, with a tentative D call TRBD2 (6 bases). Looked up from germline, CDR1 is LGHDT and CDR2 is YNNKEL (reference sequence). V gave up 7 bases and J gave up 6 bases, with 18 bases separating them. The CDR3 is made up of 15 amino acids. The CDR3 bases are TGTGCCAGCAATCTAGGAGGGGATCCAGCCGGGGAGCTGTTTTTT. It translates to CASNLGGDPAGELFF.

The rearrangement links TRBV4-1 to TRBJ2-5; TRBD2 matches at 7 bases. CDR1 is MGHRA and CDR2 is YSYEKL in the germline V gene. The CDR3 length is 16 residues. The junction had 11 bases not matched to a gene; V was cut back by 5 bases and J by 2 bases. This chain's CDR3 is CASSWRGTGSQETQYF. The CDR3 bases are TGCGCCAGCAGCTGGCGGGGGACTGGTTCACAAGAGACCCAGTACTTC.

CDR3 residues: CACGTDISGANVLTF. The CDR3 region has the DNA TGTGCCTGCGGGACAGACATATCTGGGGCCAACGTCCTGACTTTC. This chain links TRBV28 with TRBJ2-6, with D perhaps TRBD1 (7 bases). The CDR3 has 15 amino acids. Looked up from germline, CDR1 is MDHEN and CDR2 is SYDVKM. V gave up 11 bases and J gave up 1 base, with 15 bases separating them. The full variable domain, completed using reference TRBV28 and TRBJ2-6, is DVKVTQSSRYLVKRTGEKVFLECVQDMDHENMFWYRQDPGLGLRLIYFSYDVKMKEKGDIPEGYSVSREKKERFSLILESASTNQTSMYLCACGTDISGANVLTFGAGSRLTVL.

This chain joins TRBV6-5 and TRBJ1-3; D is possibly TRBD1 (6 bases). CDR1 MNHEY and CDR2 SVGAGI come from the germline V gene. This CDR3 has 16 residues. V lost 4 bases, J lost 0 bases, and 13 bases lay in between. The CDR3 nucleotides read TGTGCCAGCAGTTTTACAGGGCTGAGCTCTGGAAACACCATATATTTT. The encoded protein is CASSFTGLSSGNTIYF.

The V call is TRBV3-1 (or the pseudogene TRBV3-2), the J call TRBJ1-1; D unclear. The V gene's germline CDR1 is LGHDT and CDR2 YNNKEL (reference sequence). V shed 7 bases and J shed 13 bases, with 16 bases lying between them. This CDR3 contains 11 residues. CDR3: CASTSAGWVFF. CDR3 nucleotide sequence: TGTGCCAGCACCTCGGCAGGCTGGGTTTTCTTT.

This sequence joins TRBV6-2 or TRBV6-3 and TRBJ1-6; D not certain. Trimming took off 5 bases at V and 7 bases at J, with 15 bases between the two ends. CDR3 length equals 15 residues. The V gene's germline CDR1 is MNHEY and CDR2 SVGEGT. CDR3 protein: CASSPFEGWNSPLHF. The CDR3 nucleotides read TGTGCCAGCAGTCCCTTTGAGGGTTGGAATTCACCCCTCCACTTT.